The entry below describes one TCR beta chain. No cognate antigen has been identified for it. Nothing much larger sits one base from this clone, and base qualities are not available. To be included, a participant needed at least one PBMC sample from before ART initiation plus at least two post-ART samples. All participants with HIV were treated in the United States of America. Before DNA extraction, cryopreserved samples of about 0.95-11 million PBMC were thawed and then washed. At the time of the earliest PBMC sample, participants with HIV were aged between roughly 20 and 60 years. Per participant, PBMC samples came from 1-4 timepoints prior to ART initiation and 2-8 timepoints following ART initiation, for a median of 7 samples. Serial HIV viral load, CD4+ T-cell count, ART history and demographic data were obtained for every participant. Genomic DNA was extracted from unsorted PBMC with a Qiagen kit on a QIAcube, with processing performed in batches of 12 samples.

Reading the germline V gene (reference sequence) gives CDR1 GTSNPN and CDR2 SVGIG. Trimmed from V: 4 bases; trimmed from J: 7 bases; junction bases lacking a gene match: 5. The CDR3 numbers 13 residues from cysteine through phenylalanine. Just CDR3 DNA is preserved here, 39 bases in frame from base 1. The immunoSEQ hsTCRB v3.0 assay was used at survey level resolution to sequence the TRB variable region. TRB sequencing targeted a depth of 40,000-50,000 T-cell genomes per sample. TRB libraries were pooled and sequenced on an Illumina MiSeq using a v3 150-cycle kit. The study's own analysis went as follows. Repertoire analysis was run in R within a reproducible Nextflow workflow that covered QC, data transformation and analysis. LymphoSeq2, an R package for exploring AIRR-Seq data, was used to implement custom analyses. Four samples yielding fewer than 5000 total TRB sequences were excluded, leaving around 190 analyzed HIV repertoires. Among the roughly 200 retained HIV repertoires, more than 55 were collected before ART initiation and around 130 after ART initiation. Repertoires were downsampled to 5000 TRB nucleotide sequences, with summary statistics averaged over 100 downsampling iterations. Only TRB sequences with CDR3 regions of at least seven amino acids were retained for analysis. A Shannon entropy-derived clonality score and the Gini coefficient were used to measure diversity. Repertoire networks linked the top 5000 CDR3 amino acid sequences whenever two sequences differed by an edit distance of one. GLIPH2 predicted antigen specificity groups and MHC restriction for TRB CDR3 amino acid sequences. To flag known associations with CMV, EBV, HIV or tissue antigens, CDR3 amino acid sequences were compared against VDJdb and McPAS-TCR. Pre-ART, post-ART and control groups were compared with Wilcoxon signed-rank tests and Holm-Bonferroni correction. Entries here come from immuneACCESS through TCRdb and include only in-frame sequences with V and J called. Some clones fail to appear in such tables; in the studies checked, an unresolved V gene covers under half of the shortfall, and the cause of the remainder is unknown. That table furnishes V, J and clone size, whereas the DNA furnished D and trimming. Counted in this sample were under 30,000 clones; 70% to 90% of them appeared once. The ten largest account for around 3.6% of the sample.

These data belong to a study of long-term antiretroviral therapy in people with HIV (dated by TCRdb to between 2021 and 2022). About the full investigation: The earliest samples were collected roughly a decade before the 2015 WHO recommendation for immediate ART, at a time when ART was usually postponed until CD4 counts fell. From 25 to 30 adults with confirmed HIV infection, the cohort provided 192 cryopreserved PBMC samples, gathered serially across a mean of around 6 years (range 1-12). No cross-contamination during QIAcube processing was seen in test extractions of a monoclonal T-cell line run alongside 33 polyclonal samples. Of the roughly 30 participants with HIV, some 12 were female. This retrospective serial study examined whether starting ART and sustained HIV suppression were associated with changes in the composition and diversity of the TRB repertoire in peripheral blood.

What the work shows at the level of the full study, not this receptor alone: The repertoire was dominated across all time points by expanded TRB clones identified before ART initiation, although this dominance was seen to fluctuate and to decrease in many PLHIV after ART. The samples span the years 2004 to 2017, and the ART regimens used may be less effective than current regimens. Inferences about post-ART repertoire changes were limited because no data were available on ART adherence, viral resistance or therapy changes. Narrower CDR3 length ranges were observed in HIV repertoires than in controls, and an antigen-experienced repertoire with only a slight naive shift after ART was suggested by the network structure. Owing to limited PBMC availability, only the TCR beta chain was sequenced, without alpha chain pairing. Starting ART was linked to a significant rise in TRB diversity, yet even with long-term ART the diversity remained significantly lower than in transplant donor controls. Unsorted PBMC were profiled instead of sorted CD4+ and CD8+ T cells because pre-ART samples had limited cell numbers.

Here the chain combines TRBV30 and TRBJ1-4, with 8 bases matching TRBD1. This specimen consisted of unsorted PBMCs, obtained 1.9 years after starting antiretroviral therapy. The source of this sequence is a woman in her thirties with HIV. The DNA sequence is TGTGCCTGGACAGGGGGCCAGGTTGAAAAACTGTTTTTT. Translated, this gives CAWTGGQVEKLFF.